Here is one T cell receptor (beta chain) with its context. Assay: immunoSEQ multiplex PCR; the TCRdb copy retains only in-frame clones and omits some. The data contain around 35,000 clones, approximately 78% of them singletons. This specimen comes from a study of OX40 agonist ivuxolimab in advanced cancers. Study as a whole: Six ivuxolimab dose levels, 0.01 to 10 mg/kg, were given intravenously every 2 weeks.

The CDR3 sequence is 16 residues long. Trimming cost V 0 bases and J 0 bases, with 9 bases left between them. CDR1 and CDR2 from the germline V gene are SGDLS and YYNGEE. Source: CD4+ or CD8+ T cells sorted from blood, taken in a trial of the OX40 agonist ivuxolimab. The genes are TRBV9 and TRBJ2-2; TRBD1 is a possible D gene (6 bases). The TCR comes from an adult with an advanced solid tumor such as melanoma, head and neck, liver or kidney cancer. The CDR3 spells CASSVVGQPNTGELFF. The CDR3 DNA follows: TGTGCCAGCAGCGTAGTCGGACAGCCGAACACCGGGGAGCTGTTTTTT.